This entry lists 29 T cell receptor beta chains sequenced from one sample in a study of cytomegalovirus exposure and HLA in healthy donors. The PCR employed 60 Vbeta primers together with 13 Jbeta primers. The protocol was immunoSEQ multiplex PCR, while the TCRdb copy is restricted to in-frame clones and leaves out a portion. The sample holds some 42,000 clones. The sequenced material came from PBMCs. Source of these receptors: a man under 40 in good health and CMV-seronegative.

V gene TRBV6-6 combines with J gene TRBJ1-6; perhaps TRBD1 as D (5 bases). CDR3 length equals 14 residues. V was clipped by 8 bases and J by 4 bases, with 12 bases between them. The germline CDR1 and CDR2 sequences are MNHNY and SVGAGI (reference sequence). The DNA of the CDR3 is TGTGCCAGCTCAGGTACAGGTTATAATTCACCCCTCCACTTT. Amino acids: CASSGTGYNSPLHF.

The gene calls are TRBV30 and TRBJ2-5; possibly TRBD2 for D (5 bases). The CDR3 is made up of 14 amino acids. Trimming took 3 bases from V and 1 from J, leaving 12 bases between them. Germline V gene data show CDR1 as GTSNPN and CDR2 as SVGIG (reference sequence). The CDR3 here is CAWRGGTPQETQYF. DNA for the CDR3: TGTGCCTGGAGAGGAGGTACACCCCAAGAGACCCAGTACTTC.

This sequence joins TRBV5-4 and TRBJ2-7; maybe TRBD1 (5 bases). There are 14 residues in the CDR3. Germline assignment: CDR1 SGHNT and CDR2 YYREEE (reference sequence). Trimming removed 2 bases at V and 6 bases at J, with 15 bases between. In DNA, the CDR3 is TGTGCCAGCAGCTTTTATGCAGGGCCTGGCGAGCAGTACTTC. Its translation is CASSFYAGPGEQYF.

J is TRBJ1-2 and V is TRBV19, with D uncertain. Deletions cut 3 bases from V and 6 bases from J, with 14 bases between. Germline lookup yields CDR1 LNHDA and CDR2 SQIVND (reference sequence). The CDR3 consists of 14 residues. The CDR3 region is CASSMERGSDGYTF. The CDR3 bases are TGTGCCAGTAGTATGGAGCGCGGGTCGGATGGCTACACCTTC.

The CDR3 sequence: CASSSEAGAGNEQFF. CDR3 bases: TGTGCCAGCAGCTCGGAAGCGGGAGCAGGGAATGAGCAGTTCTTC. The chain combines TRBV7-8 with TRBJ2-1, with 8 bases identical to TRBD2. Trimming at V came to 4 bases and at J to 7 bases, leaving 9 bases not matched to a gene. Germline lookup yields CDR1 SGHVS and CDR2 FQNEAQ. This CDR3 is built from 15 residues.

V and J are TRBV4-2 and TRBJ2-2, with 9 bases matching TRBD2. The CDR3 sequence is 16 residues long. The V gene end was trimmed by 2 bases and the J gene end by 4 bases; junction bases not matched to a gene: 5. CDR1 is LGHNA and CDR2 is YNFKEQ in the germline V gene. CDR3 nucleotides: TGTGCCAGCAGCCAAATAGCGGGAGACCCCACCGGGGAGCTGTTTTTT. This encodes CASSQIAGDPTGELFF.

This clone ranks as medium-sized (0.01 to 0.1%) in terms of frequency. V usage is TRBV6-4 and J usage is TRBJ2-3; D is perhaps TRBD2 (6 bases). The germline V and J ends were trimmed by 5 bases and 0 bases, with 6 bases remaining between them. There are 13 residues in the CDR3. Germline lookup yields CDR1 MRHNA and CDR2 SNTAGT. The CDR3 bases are TGTGCCAGCAGTAGCGGGAGCACAGATACGCAGTATTTT. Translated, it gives CASSSGSTDTQYF.

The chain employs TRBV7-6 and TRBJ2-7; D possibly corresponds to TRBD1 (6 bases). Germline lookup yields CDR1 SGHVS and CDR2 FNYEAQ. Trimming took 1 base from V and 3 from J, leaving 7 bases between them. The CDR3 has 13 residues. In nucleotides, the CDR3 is TGTGCCAGCAGCTTAGGGGGGCGCTACGAGCAGTACTTC. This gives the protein CASSLGGRYEQYF.

The CDR3 reads CASSSETAGSYEQYF. The CDR3 DNA reads TGCGCCAGCAGCTCTGAGACAGCGGGCTCCTACGAGCAGTACTTC. The V and J genes are TRBV5-1 and TRBJ2-7; D may be TRBD2 (6 bases). CDR3 length: 15 residues. CDR1 is SGHRS and CDR2 is YFSETQ in the germline V gene. V lost 3 bases and J 0 bases, leaving 13 bases between the germline ends.

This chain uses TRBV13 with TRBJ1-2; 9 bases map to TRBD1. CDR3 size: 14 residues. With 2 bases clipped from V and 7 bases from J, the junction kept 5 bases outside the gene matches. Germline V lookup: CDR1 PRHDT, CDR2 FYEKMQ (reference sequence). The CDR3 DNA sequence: TGTGCCAGCAGCTTACGGACAGGGGCGTCTGGCTACACCTTC. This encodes CASSLRTGASGYTF.

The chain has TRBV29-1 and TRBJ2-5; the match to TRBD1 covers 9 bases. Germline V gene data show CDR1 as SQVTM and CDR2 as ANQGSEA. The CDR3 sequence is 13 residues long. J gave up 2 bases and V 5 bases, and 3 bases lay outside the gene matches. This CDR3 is CSVPGTGQETQYF. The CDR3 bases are TGCAGCGTTCCCGGGACAGGGCAAGAGACCCAGTACTTC.

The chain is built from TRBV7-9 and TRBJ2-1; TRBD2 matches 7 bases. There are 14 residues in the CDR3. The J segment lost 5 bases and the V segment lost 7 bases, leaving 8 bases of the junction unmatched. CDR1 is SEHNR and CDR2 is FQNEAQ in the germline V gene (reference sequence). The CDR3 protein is CASIRRETNNEQFF. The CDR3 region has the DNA TGTGCCAGCATTCGGCGGGAGACCAACAATGAGCAGTTCTTC.

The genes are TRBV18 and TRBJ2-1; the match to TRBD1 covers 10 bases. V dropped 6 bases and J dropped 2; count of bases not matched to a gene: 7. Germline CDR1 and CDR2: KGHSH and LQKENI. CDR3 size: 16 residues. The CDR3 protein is CASSYLGTGAYNEQFF. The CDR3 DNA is TGTGCCAGCTCCTATCTCGGGACAGGGGCCTACAATGAGCAGTTCTTC.

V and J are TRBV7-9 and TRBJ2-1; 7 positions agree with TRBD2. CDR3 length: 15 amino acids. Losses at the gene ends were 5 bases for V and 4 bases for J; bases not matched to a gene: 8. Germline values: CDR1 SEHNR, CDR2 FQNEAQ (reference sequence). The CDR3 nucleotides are TGTGCCAGCAGCCGGCAGGCTAGCGGATACAATGAGCAGTTCTTC. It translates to CASSRQASGYNEQFF.

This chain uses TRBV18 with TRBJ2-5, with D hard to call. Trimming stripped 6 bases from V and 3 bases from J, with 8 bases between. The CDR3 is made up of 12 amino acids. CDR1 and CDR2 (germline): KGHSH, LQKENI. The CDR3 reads CASSSREETQYF. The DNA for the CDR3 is TGTGCCAGCTCCTCCCGTGAAGAGACCCAGTACTTC. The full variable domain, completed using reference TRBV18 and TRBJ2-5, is NAGVMQNPRHLVRRRGQEARLRCSPMKGHSHVYWYRQLPEEGLKFMVYLQKENIIDESGMPKERFSAEFPKEGPSILRIQQVVRGDSAAYFCASSSREETQYFGPGTRLLVL.

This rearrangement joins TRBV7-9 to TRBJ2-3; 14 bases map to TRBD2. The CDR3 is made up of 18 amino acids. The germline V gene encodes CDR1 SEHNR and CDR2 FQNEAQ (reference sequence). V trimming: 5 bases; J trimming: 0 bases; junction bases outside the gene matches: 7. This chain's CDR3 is CASSPRGLAGASTDTQYF. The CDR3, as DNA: TGTGCCAGCAGCCCCCGGGGACTAGCGGGAGCTAGCACAGATACGCAGTATTTT.

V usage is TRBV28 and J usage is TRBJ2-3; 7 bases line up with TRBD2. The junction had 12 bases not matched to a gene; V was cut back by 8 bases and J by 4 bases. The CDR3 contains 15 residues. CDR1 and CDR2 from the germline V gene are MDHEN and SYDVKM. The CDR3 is CASGTTSPIPDTQYF. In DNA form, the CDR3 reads TGTGCCAGCGGGACGACTAGCCCAATCCCAGATACGCAGTATTTT.

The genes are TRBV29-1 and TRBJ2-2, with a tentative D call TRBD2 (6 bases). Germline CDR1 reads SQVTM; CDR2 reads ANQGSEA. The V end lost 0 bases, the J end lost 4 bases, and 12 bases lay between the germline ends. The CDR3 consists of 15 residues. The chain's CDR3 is CSVEDPQGGTGELFF. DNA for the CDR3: TGCAGCGTTGAAGATCCGCAGGGAGGCACCGGGGAGCTGTTTTTT.

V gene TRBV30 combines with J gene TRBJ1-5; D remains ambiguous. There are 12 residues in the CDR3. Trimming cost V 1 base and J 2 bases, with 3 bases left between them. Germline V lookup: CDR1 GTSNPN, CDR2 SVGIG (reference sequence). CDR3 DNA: TGTGCCTGGAGTGGAGGCAATCAGCCCCAGCATTTT. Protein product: CAWSGGNQPQHF.

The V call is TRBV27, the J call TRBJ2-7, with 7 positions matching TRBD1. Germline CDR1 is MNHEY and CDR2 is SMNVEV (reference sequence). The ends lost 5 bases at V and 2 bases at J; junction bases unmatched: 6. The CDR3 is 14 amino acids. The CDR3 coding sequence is TGTGCCAGCAGTCGAGGGACAGCGACCTACGAGCAGTACTTC. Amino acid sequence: CASSRGTATYEQYF.

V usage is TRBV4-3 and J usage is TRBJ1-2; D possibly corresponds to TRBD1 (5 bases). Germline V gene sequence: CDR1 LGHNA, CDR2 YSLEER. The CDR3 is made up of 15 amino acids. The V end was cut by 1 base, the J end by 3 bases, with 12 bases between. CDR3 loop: CASSQGVGGDYGYTF. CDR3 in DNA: TGCGCCAGCAGCCAAGGTGTGGGGGGAGACTATGGCTACACCTTC.

CDR3 DNA: TGCGCCAGCAGCTCCGGGACAGGGGGAACTGAAGCTTTCTTT. Amino acid sequence: CASSSGTGGTEAFF. The chain combines TRBV5-1 with TRBJ1-1; 11 bases align to TRBD1. The CDR3 is made up of 14 amino acids. With V trimmed by 3 bases and J by 5 bases, 3 bases remained unmatched. The germline V gene encodes CDR1 SGHRS and CDR2 YFSETQ. Complete variable domain (other parts from reference TRBV5-1 and TRBJ1-1): KAGVTQTPRYLIKTRGQQVTLSCSPISGHRSVSWYQQTPGQGLQFLFEYFSETQRNKGNFPGRFSGRQFSNSRSEMNVSTLELGDSALYLCASSSGTGGTEAFFGQGTRLTVV.

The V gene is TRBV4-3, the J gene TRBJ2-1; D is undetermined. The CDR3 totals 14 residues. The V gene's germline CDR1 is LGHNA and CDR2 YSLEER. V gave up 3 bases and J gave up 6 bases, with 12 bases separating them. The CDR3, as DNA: TGCGCCAGCAGCCATAGGCGGCAACCCAATGAGCAGTTCTTC. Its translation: CASSHRRQPNEQFF.

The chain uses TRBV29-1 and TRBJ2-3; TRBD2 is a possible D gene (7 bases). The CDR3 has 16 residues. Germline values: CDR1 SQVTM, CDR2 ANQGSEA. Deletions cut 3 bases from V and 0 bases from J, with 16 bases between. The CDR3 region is CSVDSGGRSSTDTQYF. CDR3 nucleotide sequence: TGCAGCGTTGATTCCGGGGGGCGTTCTAGCACAGATACGCAGTATTTT.

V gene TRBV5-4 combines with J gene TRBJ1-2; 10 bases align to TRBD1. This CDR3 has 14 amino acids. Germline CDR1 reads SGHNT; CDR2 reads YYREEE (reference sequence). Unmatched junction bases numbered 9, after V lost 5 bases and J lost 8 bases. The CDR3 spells CASSWDRGERGYTF. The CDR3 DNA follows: TGTGCCAGCAGTTGGGACAGGGGTGAGAGGGGCTACACCTTC.

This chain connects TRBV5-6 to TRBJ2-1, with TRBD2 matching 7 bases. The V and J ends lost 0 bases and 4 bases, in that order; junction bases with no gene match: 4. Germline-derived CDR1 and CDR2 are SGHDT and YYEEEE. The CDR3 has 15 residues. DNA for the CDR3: TGTGCCAGCAGCTTGGAGCGGGACCCTTACAATGAGCAGTTCTTC. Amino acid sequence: CASSLERDPYNEQFF.

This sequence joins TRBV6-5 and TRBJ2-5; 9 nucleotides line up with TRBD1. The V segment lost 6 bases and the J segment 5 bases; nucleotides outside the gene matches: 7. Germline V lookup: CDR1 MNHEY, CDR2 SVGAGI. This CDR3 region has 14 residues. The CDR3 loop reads CASSRDRVGETQYF. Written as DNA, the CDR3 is TGTGCCAGCAGCCGGGACAGGGTTGGGGAGACCCAGTACTTC.

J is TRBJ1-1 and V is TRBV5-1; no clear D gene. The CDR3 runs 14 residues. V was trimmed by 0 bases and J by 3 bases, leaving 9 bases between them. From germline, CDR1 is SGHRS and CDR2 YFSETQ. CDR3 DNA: TGCGCCAGCAGCTTGGTATCCCGGGACACTGAAGCTTTCTTT. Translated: CASSLVSRDTEAFF.

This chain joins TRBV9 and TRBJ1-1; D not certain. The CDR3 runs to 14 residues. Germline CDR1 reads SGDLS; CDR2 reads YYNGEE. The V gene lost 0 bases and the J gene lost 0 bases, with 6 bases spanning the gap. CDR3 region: CASSVGALNTEAFF. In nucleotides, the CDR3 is TGTGCCAGCAGCGTAGGGGCCCTGAACACTGAAGCTTTCTTT.